This record concerns one TCR beta chain sequence. Antigen unknown. The sample comes from a study of PD-1 blockade in classical Hodgkin lymphoma. Study at large: Nivolumab dosed at 3 mg/kg went to patients intravenously every 2 weeks.

Regarding the study as a whole: Undefined causes, possibly disease activity or prior therapy, underlie the repertoire differences. CD4+ TCR diversity climbed significantly by C4D1, unlike CD8+ TCR diversity.

TCRdb's table, derived via immunoSEQ multiplex PCR, lists solely in-frame clones and lacks some. The table records approximately 160,000 clones, approximately 80% of them present only once. Each of the patients experienced relapse following autologous stem cell transplantation, and their brentuximab vedotin exposure differed. Complete response, partial response or progressive disease was recorded as best response. CDR3 size: 15 residues. Per germline, CDR1 SGHRS and CDR2 YFSETQ. Between the trimmed V and J ends, which lost 4 bases and 4 bases, there was a span of 15 bases. This clonotype originated in a human donor with classical Hodgkin lymphoma. The specimen was peripheral blood mononuclear cells (PBMCs), collected before the second cycle of nivolumab. The chain joins TRBV5-1 to TRBJ2-1; D tentatively reads TRBD1 or TRBD2 (5 bases each). CDR3 coding DNA: TGCGCCAGCAGCGTGGGACCCGATACTTACAATGAGCAGTTCTTC. Its translation is CASSVGPDTYNEQFF.